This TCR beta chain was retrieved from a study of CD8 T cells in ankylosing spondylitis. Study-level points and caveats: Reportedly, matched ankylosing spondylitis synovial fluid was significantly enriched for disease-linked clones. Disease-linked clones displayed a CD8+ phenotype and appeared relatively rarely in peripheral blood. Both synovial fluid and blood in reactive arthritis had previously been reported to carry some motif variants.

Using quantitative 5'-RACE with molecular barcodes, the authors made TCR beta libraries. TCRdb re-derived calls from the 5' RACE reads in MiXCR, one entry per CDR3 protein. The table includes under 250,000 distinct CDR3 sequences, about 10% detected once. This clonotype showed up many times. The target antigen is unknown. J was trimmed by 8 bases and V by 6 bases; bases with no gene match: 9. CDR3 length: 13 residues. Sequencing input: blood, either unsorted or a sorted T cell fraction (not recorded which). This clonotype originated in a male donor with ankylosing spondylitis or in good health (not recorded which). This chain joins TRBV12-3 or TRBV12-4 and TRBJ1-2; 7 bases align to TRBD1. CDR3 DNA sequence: TGTGCCAGCAGGGAGACAGGGTCTGGGGGCTACACCTTC. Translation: CASRETGSGGYTF.